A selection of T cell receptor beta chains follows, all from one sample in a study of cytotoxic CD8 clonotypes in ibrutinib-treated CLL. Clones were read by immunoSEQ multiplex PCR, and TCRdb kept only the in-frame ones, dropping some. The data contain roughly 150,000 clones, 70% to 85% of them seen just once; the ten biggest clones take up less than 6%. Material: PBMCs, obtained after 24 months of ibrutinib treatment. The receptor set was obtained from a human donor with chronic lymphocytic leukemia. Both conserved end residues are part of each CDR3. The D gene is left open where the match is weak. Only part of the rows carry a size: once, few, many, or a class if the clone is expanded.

CDR3aa: CASSFDLYSYNEQFF; CDR3nt: TGTGCCAGCAGCTTCGACCTGTACTCCTACAATGAGCAGTTCTTC; j_gene: TRBJ2-1; abundance: few; v_gene: TRBV7-9; d_gene: -
CDR3aa: CASSLLGGNQPQHF; CDR3nt: TGTGCCAGCAGCTTGTTGGGGGGCAATCAGCCCCAGCATTTT; j_gene: TRBJ1-5; abundance: -; v_gene: TRBV5-5; d_gene: -
CDR3aa: CASSPISGVYYNEQFF; CDR3nt: TGCGCCAGCAGTCCTATTAGCGGGGTTTACTACAATGAGCAGTTCTTC; j_gene: TRBJ2-1; abundance: -; v_gene: TRBV10-2; d_gene: TRBD2
CDR3aa: CASSLAGGNQPQHF; CDR3nt: TGTGCCAGCAGCTTAGCGGGTGGGAATCAGCCCCAGCATTTT; j_gene: TRBJ1-5; abundance: -; v_gene: TRBV7-9; d_gene: -
CDR3aa: CASSQDTGHYSNQPQHF; CDR3nt: TGCGCCAGCAGCCAAGACACAGGGCACTATAGCAATCAGCCCCAGCATTTT; j_gene: TRBJ1-5; abundance: few; v_gene: TRBV4-3; d_gene: -
CDR3aa: CAWRSRGNTIYF; CDR3nt: TGTGCCTGGCGCTCGCGTGGAAACACCATATATTTT; j_gene: TRBJ1-3; abundance: -; v_gene: TRBV30; d_gene: -
CDR3aa: CASSPPFPLQETQYF; CDR3nt: TGTGCCAGCTCACCCCCCTTTCCGCTGCAAGAGACCCAGTACTTC; j_gene: TRBJ2-5; abundance: -; v_gene: TRBV18; d_gene: -
CDR3aa: CATRQNYGYTF; CDR3nt: TGTGCCACAAGACAGAACTATGGCTACACCTTC; j_gene: TRBJ1-2; abundance: -; v_gene: TRBV28; d_gene: -
CDR3aa: CAISEQQGNSPLHF; CDR3nt: TGTGCCATCAGTGAGCAACAGGGAAATTCACCCCTCCACTTT; j_gene: TRBJ1-6; abundance: -; v_gene: TRBV10-3; d_gene: -
CDR3aa: CASRPTGNYGYTF; CDR3nt: TGTGCCAGCAGGCCTACAGGGAACTATGGCTACACCTTC; j_gene: TRBJ1-2; abundance: -; v_gene: TRBV7-2; d_gene: -
CDR3aa: CASSRGRAVETQYF; CDR3nt: TGTGCCAGCTCCCGTGGCAGGGCTGTTGAGACCCAGTACTTC; j_gene: TRBJ2-5; abundance: once; v_gene: TRBV18; d_gene: -
CDR3aa: CASSQTGGTEAFF; CDR3nt: TGTGCCAGCAGCCAGACAGGGGGCACTGAAGCTTTCTTT; j_gene: TRBJ1-1; abundance: few; v_gene: TRBV27; d_gene: TRBD1
CDR3aa: CASSRTGGTGELFF; CDR3nt: TGTGCCAGCAGCCGTACAGGGGGCACCGGGGAGCTGTTTTTT; j_gene: TRBJ2-2; abundance: -; v_gene: TRBV7-6; d_gene: TRBD1
CDR3aa: CASIGDRPETQYF; CDR3nt: TGTGCCAGCATAGGGGACAGACCAGAGACCCAGTACTTC; j_gene: TRBJ2-5; abundance: -; v_gene: TRBV6-1; d_gene: TRBD1
CDR3aa: CASSQAALAGVPYEQYF; CDR3nt: TGCGCCAGCAGCCAAGCTGCTCTAGCGGGAGTACCCTACGAGCAGTACTTC; j_gene: TRBJ2-7; abundance: -; v_gene: TRBV4-1; d_gene: TRBD2
CDR3aa: CASTLSTDTQYF; CDR3nt: TGTGCCAGCACCCTTAGCACAGATACGCAGTATTTT; j_gene: TRBJ2-3; abundance: -; v_gene: TRBV2; d_gene: -
CDR3aa: CASSPQFHGTEAFF; CDR3nt: TGTGCCAGCTCACCTCAGTTTCACGGAACTGAAGCTTTCTTT; j_gene: TRBJ1-1; abundance: -; v_gene: TRBV18; d_gene: -
CDR3aa: CASSLRRGGNSYEQYF; CDR3nt: TGTGCCAGCAGCTTAAGGCGGGGGGGTAATTCCTACGAGCAGTACTTC; j_gene: TRBJ2-7; abundance: -; v_gene: TRBV7-2; d_gene: TRBD2
CDR3aa: CASSLAEKLFF; CDR3nt: TGTGCCAGCAGTTTGGCAGAAAAACTGTTTTTT; j_gene: TRBJ1-4; abundance: -; v_gene: TRBV28; d_gene: -
CDR3aa: CASSGQASQETQYF; CDR3nt: TGCGCCAGCAGTGGACAGGCATCCCAAGAGACCCAGTACTTC; j_gene: TRBJ2-5; abundance: -; v_gene: TRBV5-1; d_gene: TRBD1
CDR3aa: CASSLDQGNTGELFF; CDR3nt: TGCGCCAGCAGCTTGGATCAGGGTAACACCGGGGAGCTGTTTTTT; j_gene: TRBJ2-2; abundance: -; v_gene: TRBV5-1; d_gene: -
CDR3aa: CASSLAPPGVGELFF; CDR3nt: TGTGCCAGCAGCTTAGCCCCCCCAGGGGTCGGGGAGCTGTTTTTT; j_gene: TRBJ2-2; abundance: -; v_gene: TRBV7-2; d_gene: -
CDR3aa: CASSSLAGTYNEQFF; CDR3nt: TGTGCCAGCAGCTCCTTAGCGGGAACCTACAATGAGCAGTTCTTC; j_gene: TRBJ2-1; abundance: -; v_gene: TRBV7-3; d_gene: TRBD2
CDR3aa: CACKTGGQETQYF; CDR3nt: TGTGCCTGCAAGACAGGGGGCCAAGAGACCCAGTACTTC; j_gene: TRBJ2-5; abundance: -; v_gene: TRBV30; d_gene: TRBD1
CDR3aa: CASSVTYEQYF; CDR3nt: TGTGCCAGCAGTGTCACATACGAGCAGTACTTC; j_gene: TRBJ2-7; abundance: -; v_gene: TRBV2; d_gene: -
CDR3aa: CASSSTSSRPDTQYF; CDR3nt: TGTGCCAGCAGCTCCACGTCTAGCAGGCCTGATACGCAGTATTTT; j_gene: TRBJ2-3; abundance: -; v_gene: TRBV11-1; d_gene: -
CDR3aa: CSAETDRNTEAFF; CDR3nt: TGCAGCGCTGAGACGGATAGGAACACTGAAGCTTTCTTT; j_gene: TRBJ1-1; abundance: -; v_gene: TRBV29-1; d_gene: -
CDR3aa: CASSATGTNTGELFF; CDR3nt: TGTGCCAGCAGTGCCACCGGGACAAACACCGGGGAGCTGTTTTTT; j_gene: TRBJ2-2; abundance: -; v_gene: TRBV6-6; d_gene: -
CDR3aa: CASSRQGGSNQPQHF; CDR3nt: TGCGCCAGCAGCCGACAGGGAGGGAGCAATCAGCCCCAGCATTTT; j_gene: TRBJ1-5; abundance: once; v_gene: TRBV5-1; d_gene: TRBD1
CDR3aa: CASSPSGTGELFF; CDR3nt: TGTGCCAGCAGCCCCAGCGGCACCGGGGAGCTGTTTTTT; j_gene: TRBJ2-2; abundance: -; v_gene: TRBV9; d_gene: -
CDR3aa: CASGPRVNEQFF; CDR3nt: TGCGCCAGCGGACCCAGGGTCAATGAGCAGTTCTTC; j_gene: TRBJ2-1; abundance: -; v_gene: TRBV5-1; d_gene: -
CDR3aa: CATLSMEGTNYGYTF; CDR3nt: TGTGCCACCCTTAGTATGGAGGGTACGAACTATGGCTACACCTTC; j_gene: TRBJ1-2; abundance: few; v_gene: TRBV28; d_gene: -
CDR3aa: CASSLIAGLSEQYF; CDR3nt: TGTGCCAGCAGCCTTATAGCGGGACTGAGTGAGCAGTACTTC; j_gene: TRBJ2-7; abundance: -; v_gene: TRBV7-3; d_gene: TRBD2